The sequence of this T cell receptor (beta chain) was determined in a study of Graves' ophthalmopathy and Graves' hyperthyroidism. Study results and caveats: Predictions made by the model for ophthalmopathy progression reached roughly 64% sensitivity and approximately 72% specificity.

Trimming removed 0 bases at V and 4 bases at J, with 24 bases between. Germline V gives CDR1 LGHDT, CDR2 YNNKEL (reference sequence). The CDR3 loop spans 19 amino acids. Newly diagnosed hyperthyroidism donors, aged 18 to 65, duration under 2 months. This clonotype was observed a few times. No antigen is known for it. RNA transcripts provided the template for amplifying TCR beta CDR3 regions. RT-PCR with HTBI primers came first, then second-round multiplex PCR. Each CDR3 protein is one row after TCRdb ran MiXCR on the multiplex PCR reads. The table has roughly 400,000 distinct CDR3 sequences, 15% seen once; the top ten hold 5.5% to 7%.

The chain joins TRBV3-1 to TRBJ1-1, with D perhaps TRBD1 (5 bases). The receptor's source is a woman in her late teens or twenties with stable Graves' hyperthyroidism. The specimen sequenced was peripheral blood. The CDR3 loop reads CASSQDPTDMFSPGTEAFF. The CDR3 DNA is TGTGCCAGCAGCCAAGATCCCACGGACATGTTTTCACCTGGCACTGAAGCTTTCTTT. The full variable domain, completed using reference TRBV3-1 and TRBJ1-1, is DTAVSQTPKYLVTQMGNDKSIKCEQNLGHDTMYWYKQDSKKFLKIMFSYNNKELIINETVPNRFSPKSPDKAHLNLHINSLELGDSAVYFCASSQDPTDMFSPGTEAFFGQGTRLTVV.